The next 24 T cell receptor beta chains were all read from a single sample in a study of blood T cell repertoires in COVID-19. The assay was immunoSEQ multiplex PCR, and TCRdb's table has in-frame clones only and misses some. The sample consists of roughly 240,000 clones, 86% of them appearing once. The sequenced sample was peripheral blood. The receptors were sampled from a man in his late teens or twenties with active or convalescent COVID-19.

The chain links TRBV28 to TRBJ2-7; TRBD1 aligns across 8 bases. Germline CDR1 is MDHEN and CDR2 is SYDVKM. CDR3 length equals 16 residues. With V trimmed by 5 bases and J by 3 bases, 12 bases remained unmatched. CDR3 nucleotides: TGTGCCAGCAGTACCTCGTCCGGGACAGGATTCTACGAGCAGTACTTC. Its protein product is CASSTSSGTGFYEQYF.

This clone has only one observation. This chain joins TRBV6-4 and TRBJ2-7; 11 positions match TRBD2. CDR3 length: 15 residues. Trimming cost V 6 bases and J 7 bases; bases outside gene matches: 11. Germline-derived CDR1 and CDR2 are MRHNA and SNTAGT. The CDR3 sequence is CASSAIAGGPGEQYF. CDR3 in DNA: TGTGCCAGCAGCGCCATAGCGGGAGGGCCGGGGGAGCAGTACTTC.

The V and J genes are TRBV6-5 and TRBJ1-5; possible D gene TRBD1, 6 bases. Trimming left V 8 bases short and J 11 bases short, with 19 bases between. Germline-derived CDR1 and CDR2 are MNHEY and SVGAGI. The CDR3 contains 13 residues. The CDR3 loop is CASHPTGTLTQHF. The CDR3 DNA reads TGTGCCAGCCACCCGACCGGGACACTAACCCAGCATTTT.

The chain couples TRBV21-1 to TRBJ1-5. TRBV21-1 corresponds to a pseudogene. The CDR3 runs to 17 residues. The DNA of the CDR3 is TGTGCCAGCAGCAATCCCCCTGGGAGTGCCCGACGTCAGCCCCAGCATTTT. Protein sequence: CASSNPPGSARRQPQHF.

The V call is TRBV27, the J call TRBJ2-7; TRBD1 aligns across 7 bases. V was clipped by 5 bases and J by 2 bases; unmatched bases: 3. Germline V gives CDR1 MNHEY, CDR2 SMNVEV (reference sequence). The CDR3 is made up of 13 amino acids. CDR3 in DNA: TGTGCCAGCAGTCCAGGGACAGCCTACGAGCAGTACTTC. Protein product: CASSPGTAYEQYF.

CDR3 loop: CASSPQNPTANEQYF. As DNA, the CDR3 is TGTGCCAGCTCACCCCAAAACCCCACAGCCAACGAGCAGTACTTC. V is TRBV18 and J is TRBJ2-7; D not resolved. CDR1 KGHSH and CDR2 LQKENI come from the germline V gene. The CDR3 contains 15 residues. With 3 bases removed from V and 5 bases from J, the gap between germline ends came to 17 bases.

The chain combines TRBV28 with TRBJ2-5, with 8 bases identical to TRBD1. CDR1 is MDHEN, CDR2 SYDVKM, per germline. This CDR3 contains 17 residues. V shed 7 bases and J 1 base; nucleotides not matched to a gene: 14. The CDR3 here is CASTEQVGTGGQETQYF. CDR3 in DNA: TGTGCCAGCACCGAGCAAGTGGGGACAGGAGGCCAAGAGACCCAGTACTTC.

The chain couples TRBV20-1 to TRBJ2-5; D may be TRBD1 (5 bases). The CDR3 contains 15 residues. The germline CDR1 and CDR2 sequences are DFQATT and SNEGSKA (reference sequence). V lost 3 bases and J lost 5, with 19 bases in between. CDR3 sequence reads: CSASFGLRVGETQYF. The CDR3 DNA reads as TGCAGTGCTAGTTTTGGGCTCAGGGTGGGGGAGACCCAGTACTTC.

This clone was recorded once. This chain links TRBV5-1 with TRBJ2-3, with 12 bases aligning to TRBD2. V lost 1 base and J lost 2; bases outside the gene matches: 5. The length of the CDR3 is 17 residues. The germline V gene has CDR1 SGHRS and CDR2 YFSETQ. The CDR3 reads CASSLTSGGLITDTQYF. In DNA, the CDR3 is TGCGCCAGCAGCTTGACTAGCGGGGGGTTGATCACAGATACGCAGTATTTT.

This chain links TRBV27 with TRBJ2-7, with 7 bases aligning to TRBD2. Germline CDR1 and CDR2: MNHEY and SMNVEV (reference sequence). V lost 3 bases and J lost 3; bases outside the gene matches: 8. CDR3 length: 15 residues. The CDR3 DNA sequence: TGTGCCAGCAGTTTGTCTCCTAGCGGAGGCTACGAGCAGTACTTC. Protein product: CASSLSPSGGYEQYF.

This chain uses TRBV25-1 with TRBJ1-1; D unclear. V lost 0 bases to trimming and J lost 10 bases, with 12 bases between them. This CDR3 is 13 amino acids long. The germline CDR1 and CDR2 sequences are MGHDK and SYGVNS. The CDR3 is CASSEYVSGLAFF. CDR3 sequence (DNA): TGTGCCAGCAGTGAATATGTGTCGGGATTAGCTTTCTTT.

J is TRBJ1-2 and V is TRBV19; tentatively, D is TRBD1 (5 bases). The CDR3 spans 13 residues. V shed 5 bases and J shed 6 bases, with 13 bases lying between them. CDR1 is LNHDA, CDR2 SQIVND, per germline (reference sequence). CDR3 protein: CASSLRTRDGYTF. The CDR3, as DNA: TGTGCCAGTAGTTTGAGGACAAGGGATGGCTACACCTTC.

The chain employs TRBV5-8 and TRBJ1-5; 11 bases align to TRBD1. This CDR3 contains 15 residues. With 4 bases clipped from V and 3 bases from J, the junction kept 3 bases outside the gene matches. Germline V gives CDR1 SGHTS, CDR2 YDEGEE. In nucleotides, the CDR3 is TGTGCCAGCAGCCGGGGACAGGGGGACAATCAGCCCCAGCATTTT. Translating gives CASSRGQGDNQPQHF.

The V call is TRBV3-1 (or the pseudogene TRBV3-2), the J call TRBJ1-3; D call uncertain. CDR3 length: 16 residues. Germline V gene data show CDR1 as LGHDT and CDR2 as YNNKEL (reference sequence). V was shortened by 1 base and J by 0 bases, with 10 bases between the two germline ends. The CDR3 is CASSQGAVGSGNTIYF. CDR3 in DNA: TGTGCCAGCAGCCAAGGCGCGGTCGGCTCTGGAAACACCATATATTTT.

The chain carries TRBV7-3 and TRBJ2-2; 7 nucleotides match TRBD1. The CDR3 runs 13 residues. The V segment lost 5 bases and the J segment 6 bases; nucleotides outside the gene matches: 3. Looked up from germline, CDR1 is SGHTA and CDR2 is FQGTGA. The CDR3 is CASSITGAGELFF. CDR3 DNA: TGTGCCAGCAGCATCACAGGGGCCGGGGAGCTGTTTTTT. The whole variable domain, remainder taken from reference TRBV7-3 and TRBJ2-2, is GAGVSQTPSNKVTEKGKYVELRCDPISGHTALYWYRQSLGQGPEFLIYFQGTGAADDSGLPNDRFFAVRPEGSVSTLKIQRTERGDSAVYLCASSITGAGELFFGEGSRLTVL.

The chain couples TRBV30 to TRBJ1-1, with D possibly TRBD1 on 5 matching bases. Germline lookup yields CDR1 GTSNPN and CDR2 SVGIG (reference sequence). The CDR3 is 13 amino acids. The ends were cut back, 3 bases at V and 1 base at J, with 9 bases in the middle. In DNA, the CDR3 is TGTGCCTGGAGGCTCACAGGGAACACTGAAGCTTTCTTT. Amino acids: CAWRLTGNTEAFF.

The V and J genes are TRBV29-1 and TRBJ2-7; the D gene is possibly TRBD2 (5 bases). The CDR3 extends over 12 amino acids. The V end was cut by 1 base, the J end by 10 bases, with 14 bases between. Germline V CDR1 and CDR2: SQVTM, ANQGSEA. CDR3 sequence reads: CSVEVPPGVQYF. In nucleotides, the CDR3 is TGCAGCGTTGAAGTCCCCCCCGGGGTACAGTACTTC.

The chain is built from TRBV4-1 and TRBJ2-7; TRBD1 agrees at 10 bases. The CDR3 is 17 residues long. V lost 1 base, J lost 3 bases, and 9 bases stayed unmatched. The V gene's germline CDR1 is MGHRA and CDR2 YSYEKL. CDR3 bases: TGCGCCAGCAGCCAAGTGGGGCGGGACAGGGGCCACTACGAGCAGTACTTC. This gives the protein CASSQVGRDRGHYEQYF.

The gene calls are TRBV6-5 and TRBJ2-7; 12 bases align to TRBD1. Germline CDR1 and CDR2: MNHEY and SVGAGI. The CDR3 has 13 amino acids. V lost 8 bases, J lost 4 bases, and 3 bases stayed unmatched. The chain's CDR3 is CASWGQGAYEQYF. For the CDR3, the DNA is TGTGCCAGCTGGGGACAGGGGGCTTACGAGCAGTACTTC.

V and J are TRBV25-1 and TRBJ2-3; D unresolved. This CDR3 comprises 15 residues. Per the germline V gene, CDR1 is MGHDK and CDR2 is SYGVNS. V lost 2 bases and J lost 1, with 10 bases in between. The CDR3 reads CASSEKESGTDTQYF. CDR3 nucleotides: TGTGCCAGCAGTGAAAAGGAGAGCGGCACAGATACGCAGTATTTT.

The CDR3 DNA reads TGTGCCAGCAGCTTTGAGTTGAACACTGAAGCTTTCTTT. Amino acid sequence: CASSFELNTEAFF. The genes are TRBV9 and TRBJ1-1; D unclear. The germline V gene has CDR1 SGDLS and CDR2 YYNGEE. Trimming stripped 4 bases from V and 0 bases from J, with 7 bases between. The CDR3 has 13 amino acids.

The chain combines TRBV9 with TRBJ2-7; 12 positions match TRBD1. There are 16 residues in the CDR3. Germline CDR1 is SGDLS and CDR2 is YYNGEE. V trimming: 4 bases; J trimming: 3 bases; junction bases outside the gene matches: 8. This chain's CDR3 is CASSLGTGGGYYEQYF. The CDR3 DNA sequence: TGTGCCAGCAGCCTAGGGACAGGGGGCGGTTACTACGAGCAGTACTTC.

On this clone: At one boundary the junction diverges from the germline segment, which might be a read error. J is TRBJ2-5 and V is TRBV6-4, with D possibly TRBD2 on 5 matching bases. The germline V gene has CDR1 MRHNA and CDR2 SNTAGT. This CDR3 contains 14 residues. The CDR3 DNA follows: TGTGCCAACAGTGTTAGGACTTCTCAAGAGACCCAGTACTTC. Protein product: CANSVRTSQETQYF.

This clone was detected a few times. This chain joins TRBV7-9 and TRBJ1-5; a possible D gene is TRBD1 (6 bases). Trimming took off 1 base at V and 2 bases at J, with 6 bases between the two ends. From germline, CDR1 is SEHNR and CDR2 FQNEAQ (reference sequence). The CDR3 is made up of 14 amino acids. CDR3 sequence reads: CASSLDRGNQPQHF. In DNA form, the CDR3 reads TGTGCCAGCAGCTTAGACAGGGGCAATCAGCCCCAGCATTTT.